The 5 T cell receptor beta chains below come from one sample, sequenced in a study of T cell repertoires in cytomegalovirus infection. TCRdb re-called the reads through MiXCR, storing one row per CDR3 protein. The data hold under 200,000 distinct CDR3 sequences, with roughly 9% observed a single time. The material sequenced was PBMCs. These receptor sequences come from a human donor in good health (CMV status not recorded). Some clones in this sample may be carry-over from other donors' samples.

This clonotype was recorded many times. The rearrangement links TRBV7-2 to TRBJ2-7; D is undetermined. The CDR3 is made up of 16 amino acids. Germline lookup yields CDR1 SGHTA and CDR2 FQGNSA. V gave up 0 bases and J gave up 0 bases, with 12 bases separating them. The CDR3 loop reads CASSLAPLPGSYEQYF. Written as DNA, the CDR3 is TGTGCCAGCAGCTTAGCCCCCTTGCCAGGCTCCTACGAGCAGTACTTC.

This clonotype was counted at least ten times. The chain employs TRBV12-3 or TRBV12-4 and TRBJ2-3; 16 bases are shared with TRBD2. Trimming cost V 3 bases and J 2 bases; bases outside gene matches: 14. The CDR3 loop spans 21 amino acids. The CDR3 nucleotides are TGTGCCAGCAGTTTTTCCCCGGGACTAGCGGGGGGGCAGACCCTCACAGATACGCAGTATTTT. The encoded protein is CASSFSPGLAGGQTLTDTQYF.

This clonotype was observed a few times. CDR3 nucleotides: TGCAGCGTTGTGGTAGTTTACGAGCAGTACTTC. Its protein product is CSVVVVYEQYF. The gene calls are TRBV29-1 and TRBJ2-7; D is unresolved. Trimming removed 4 bases from V and 4 bases from J, with 8 bases in between. The germline gives CDR1 SQVTM, CDR2 ANQGSEA. The CDR3 runs 11 residues.

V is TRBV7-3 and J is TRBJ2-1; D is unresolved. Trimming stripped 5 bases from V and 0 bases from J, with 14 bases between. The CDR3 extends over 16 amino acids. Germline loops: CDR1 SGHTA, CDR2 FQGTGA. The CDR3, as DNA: TGTGCCAGCAGCCTCGGTAACTTAGCCTCCTACAATGAGCAGTTCTTC. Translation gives CASSLGNLASYNEQFF.

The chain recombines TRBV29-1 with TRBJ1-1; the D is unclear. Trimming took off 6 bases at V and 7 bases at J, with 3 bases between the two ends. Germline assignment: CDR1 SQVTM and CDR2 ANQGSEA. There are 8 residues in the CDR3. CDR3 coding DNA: TGCAGCGTGAGTGAAGCTTTCTTT. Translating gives CSVSEAFF.